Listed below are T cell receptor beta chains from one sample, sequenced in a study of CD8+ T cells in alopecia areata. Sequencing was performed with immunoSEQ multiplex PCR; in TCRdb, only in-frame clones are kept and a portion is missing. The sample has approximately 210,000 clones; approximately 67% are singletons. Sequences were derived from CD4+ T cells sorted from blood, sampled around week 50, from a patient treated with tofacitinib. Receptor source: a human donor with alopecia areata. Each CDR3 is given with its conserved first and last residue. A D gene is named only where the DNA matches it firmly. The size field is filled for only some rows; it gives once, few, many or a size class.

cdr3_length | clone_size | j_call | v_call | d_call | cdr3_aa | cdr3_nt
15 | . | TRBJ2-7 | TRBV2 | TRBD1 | CASSDVQGAFYEQYF | TGTGCCAGCAGTGATGTTCAGGGGGCGTTCTACGAGCAGTACTTC
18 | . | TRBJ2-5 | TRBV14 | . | CASSQEDMAIRYQETQYF | TGTGCCAGCAGCCAAGAGGATATGGCCATACGGTACCAAGAGACCCAGTACTTC
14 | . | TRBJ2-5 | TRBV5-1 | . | CASSLYAYQETQYF | TGCGCCAGCAGCTTGTATGCGTACCAAGAGACCCAGTACTTC
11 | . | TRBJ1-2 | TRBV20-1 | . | CSATGGYGYTF | TGCAGTGCTACTGGGGGGTATGGCTACACCTTC
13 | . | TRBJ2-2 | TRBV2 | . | CASSEGLGGELFF | TGTGCCAGCAGTGAAGGGCTGGGCGGGGAGCTGTTTTTT
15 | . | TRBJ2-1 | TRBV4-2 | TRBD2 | CASSPSGVTYNEQFF | TGTGCCAGCAGCCCTAGCGGGGTCACCTACAATGAGCAGTTCTTC
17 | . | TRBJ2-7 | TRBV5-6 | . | CASSFREPGTRGYEQYF | TGTGCCAGCAGCTTCAGGGAGCCGGGAACCCGGGGCTACGAGCAGTACTTC
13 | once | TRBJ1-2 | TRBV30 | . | CAWSVGNNYGYTF | TGTGCCTGGAGTGTAGGGAACAACTATGGCTACACCTTC
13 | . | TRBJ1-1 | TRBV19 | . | CASSPREYTEAFF | TGTGCCAGTAGCCCCAGGGAGTACACTGAAGCTTTCTTT
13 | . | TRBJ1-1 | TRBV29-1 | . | CSGTDGMNTEAFF | TGCAGCGGTACGGACGGAATGAACACTGAAGCTTTCTTT
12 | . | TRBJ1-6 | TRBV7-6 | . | CASSERDSPLHF | TGTGCCAGCAGCGAGAGGGATTCACCCCTCCACTTT
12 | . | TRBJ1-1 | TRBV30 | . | CAWSWVNTEAFF | TGTGCCTGGTCCTGGGTGAACACTGAAGCTTTCTTT
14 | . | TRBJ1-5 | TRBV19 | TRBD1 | CASRKTGSNQPQHF | TGTGCCAGTAGGAAGACAGGGAGCAATCAGCCCCAGCATTTT
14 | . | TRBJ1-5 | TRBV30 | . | CAWSDNPGTQPQHF | TGTGCCTGGAGTGACAACCCGGGGACTCAGCCCCAGCATTTT
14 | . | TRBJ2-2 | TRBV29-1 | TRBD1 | CSVAGTGGFGELFF | TGCAGCGTTGCCGGGACAGGGGGCTTTGGGGAGCTGTTTTTT